These T cell receptor beta chains were read from a single sample in a study of T cell responses to AZD1222 COVID-19 vaccine. Data came from immunoSEQ multiplex PCR; TCRdb stores just in-frame clones and leaves some out. Of roughly 90,000 clones listed, 80% to 90% are singletons. The source was peripheral blood, collected on day 0 of AZD1222 vaccination. These receptors came from an adult in good health. Both conserved end residues are part of each CDR3. The D gene is left open where the match is weak. Some rows mark clone size as missing; the rest say once, few, many or name a class of expanded clone.

NA TRBD1 TRBJ1-6 TRBV3-1/TRBV3-2 TGTGCCAGCAGCCTCGGGACAGGGACTTATAATTCACCCCTCCACTTT CASSLGTGTYNSPLHF
NA NA TRBJ1-5 TRBV5-6 TGTGCCAGCAGCAGGATACAGGGTCTGGGAGGCAATCAGCCCCAGCATTTT CASSRIQGLGGNQPQHF
NA NA TRBJ2-7 TRBV6-5 TGTGCCAGCGGGACACCTTACGAGCAGTACTTC CASGTPYEQYF
NA TRBD2 TRBJ2-3 TRBV6-5 TGTGCCAGCAGGGGACTAGCCGGCACAGATACGCAGTATTTT CASRGLAGTDTQYF
NA TRBD2 TRBJ2-3 TRBV7-9 TGTGCCAGCAGCTTCCGGGCTAGCGGGAGTACAGATACGCAGTATTTT CASSFRASGSTDTQYF
NA TRBD1 TRBJ2-1 TRBV9 TGTGCCAGCAGCGGCCCAGAGAAACAGGGGGCGCGTTACAATGAGCAGTTCTTC CASSGPEKQGARYNEQFF
NA TRBD1 TRBJ1-1 TRBV18 TGTGCCAGCTCACTAACAGGGGACACTGAAGCTTTCTTT CASSLTGDTEAFF
NA NA TRBJ1-1 TRBV3-1/TRBV3-2 TGTGCCAGCAGGCAGGGAGGCACTGAAGCTTTCTTT CASRQGGTEAFF
few TRBD2 TRBJ2-7 TRBV5-1 TGCGCCAGCACCTGGGGTGGCGGGGGGAACTACGAGCAGTACTTC CASTWGGGGNYEQYF
NA NA TRBJ2-7 TRBV7-3 TGTGCCAGCAGCTTGGGACGGAACTACGAGCAGTACTTC CASSLGRNYEQYF
NA TRBD1 TRBJ1-2 TRBV6-5 TGTGCCAGCAGCGAGACAGGGGCCAACTATGGCTACACCTTC CASSETGANYGYTF
few NA TRBJ1-3 TRBV11-3 TGTGCCAGCAGCAACAGGGAAGCTGGAAACACCATATATTTT CASSNREAGNTIYF
NA NA TRBJ1-1 TRBV6-1 TGTGCCAGCAGTGAAGGTGGGGCGCCCATTGAAGCTTTCTTT CASSEGGAPIEAFF
few NA TRBJ2-2 TRBV11-2 TGTGCCAGCAGCTTAATATCCGGGGAGCTGTTTTTT CASSLISGELFF
NA TRBD1 TRBJ1-1 TRBV29-1 TGCAGCGTTGTGACAGGGGTCGGTGGCACTGAAGCTTTCTTT CSVVTGVGGTEAFF
few NA TRBJ1-6 TRBV19 TGTGCCAGCAGCAGGGGCATGAATTCACCCCTCCACTTT CASSRGMNSPLHF
NA NA TRBJ2-5 TRBV7-2 TGTGCCAGCAGCTTAGATTCAGGGCTGAGGACCCAGTACTTC CASSLDSGLRTQYF
few TRBD1 TRBJ1-2 TRBV5-4 TGTGCCAGCAGCCGCGGACAGGGCAGTGGCTACACCTTC CASSRGQGSGYTF
few NA TRBJ2-7 TRBV7-9 TGTGCCAGCAGCTTAGGATTAGATTACGAGCAGTACTTC CASSLGLDYEQYF
NA NA TRBJ1-4 TRBV30 TGTGCCTGGAGTGGGGGGACGGAAAAACTGTTTTTT CAWSGGTEKLFF
few NA TRBJ1-1 TRBV5-1 TGCGCCAGCAGCTTAGACAGGAACACTGAAGCTTTCTTT CASSLDRNTEAFF
NA TRBD1 TRBJ2-3 TRBV7-8 TGTGCCAGCAGCTACGGACAGGGCACAGATACGCAGTATTTT CASSYGQGTDTQYF
NA NA TRBJ1-4 TRBV12-5 TGTGCTAGTGGAACCTCAAGCGGGCGCGAAAAACTGTTTTTT CASGTSSGREKLFF
NA NA TRBJ2-4 TRBV10-2 TGCGCCAGCAGAAACCCGGACAGCAAAAACATTCAGTACTTC CASRNPDSKNIQYF
NA NA TRBJ1-2 TRBV19 TGTGCCAGTACCGAACGTGGGGTCGCCCGAGCACGTGGCTACACCTTC CASTERGVARARGYTF
NA TRBD2 TRBJ2-1 TRBV7-6 TGTGCCAGCAGCTTAGGGAAGGAGCGGGAGTCCCTGAATGAGCAGTTCTTC CASSLGKERESLNEQFF
few NA TRBJ1-5 TRBV7-2 TGTGCCAGCAGCTCACAGGGTGTAGGGCCCCAGCATTTT CASSSQGVGPQHF
NA TRBD2 TRBJ2-2 TRBV19 TGTGCCAGTAGTATCTCCCGGCTAGCGGGAGTCGGCGGGGAGCTGTTTTTT CASSISRLAGVGGELFF
NA NA TRBJ2-2 TRBV2 TGTGCCAGCAGTGTAAGGGGGTACACCGGGGAGCTGTTTTTT CASSVRGYTGELFF
NA NA TRBJ1-6 TRBV7-2 TGTGCCAGCAGCTTAGGCGAGGGGATGGGGTCACCCCTCCACTTT CASSLGEGMGSPLHF
NA NA TRBJ2-2 TRBV2 TGTGCCAGCGGGCAGGCAAGTAACACCGGGGAGCTGTTTTTT CASGQASNTGELFF
NA NA TRBJ1-5 TRBV5-1 TGCGCCAGCAGCGCGGGGGAGGGCAATCAGCCCCAGCATTTT CASSAGEGNQPQHF
once NA TRBJ1-2 TRBV2 TGTGCCAGCGGGCTTAACTATGGCTACACCTTC CASGLNYGYTF
NA NA TRBJ2-5 TRBV7-9 TGTGCCAGCAGCTTAGTAGGTGCAGAGACCCAGTACTTC CASSLVGAETQYF
once NA TRBJ1-5 TRBV9 TGTGCCAGCAGCGTAGACGGGGGCAATCAGCCCCAGCATTTT CASSVDGGNQPQHF
NA NA TRBJ2-3 TRBV6-2/TRBV6-3 TGTGCCAGCAGTTTCTGGTCCGACACAGATACGCAGTATTTT CASSFWSDTDTQYF
NA NA TRBJ1-2 TRBV12-3/TRBV12-4 TGTGCCAGCAGCAAGGTCGGGACCTATGGCTACACCTTC CASSKVGTYGYTF
NA TRBD1 TRBJ1-2 TRBV5-4 TGTGCCAGCAGCCTATCCGGGACAGGGTGGGGCTACACCTTC CASSLSGTGWGYTF
NA TRBD2 TRBJ2-1 TRBV19 TGTGCCAGTAGTAATCCGCTAGCGGGAGAATCGTACAATGAGCAGTTCTTC CASSNPLAGESYNEQFF
NA NA TRBJ1-1 TRBV14 TGTGCCAGCAGCCAACGGGTGGAGAACACTGAAGCTTTCTTT CASSQRVENTEAFF
NA NA TRBJ2-7 TRBV19 TGTGCCAGTAGTACCCAGACATCGGCGGCCTACGAGCAGTACTTC CASSTQTSAAYEQYF
NA NA TRBJ2-1 TRBV7-9 TGTGCCAGCAGCTTAGGGTGGCAGGGGAGGAATGAGCAGTTCTTC CASSLGWQGRNEQFF
NA TRBD2 TRBJ2-5 TRBV30 TGTGCCTGGACTAGCGGGAGAGAGACCCAGTACTTC CAWTSGRETQYF
NA NA TRBJ1-1 TRBV7-9 TGTGCCAAACTCACTGAAGCTTTCTTT CAKLTEAFF
once TRBD2 TRBJ2-3 TRBV5-4 TGTGCCAGCACGAGCGGGGGGGATCCAGATACGCAGTATTTT CASTSGGDPDTQYF
NA TRBD2 TRBJ2-7 TRBV18 TGTGCCAGCTCACCAAGGTCTCTAGCGGGAGCTCTCCACGAGCAGTACTTC CASSPRSLAGALHEQYF
NA NA TRBJ1-5 TRBV7-8 TGTGCCAGCAGCCTAAGGCGACAGAACGATCAGCCCCAGCATTTT CASSLRRQNDQPQHF
NA NA TRBJ2-2 TRBV2 TGTGCCAGCTCCCCTAGGGGGGGCTTAACCGGGGAGCTGTTTTTT CASSPRGGLTGELFF
NA NA TRBJ1-2 TRBV7-9 TGTGCCAGCAGAAGCGTAGGGGGGTTAAACAGTGGCTACACCTTC CASRSVGGLNSGYTF
NA TRBD1 TRBJ2-2 TRBV5-1 TGCGCCAGCAGCTTGGAGGCAGGGGGCGGAGGCGGGGAGCTGTTTTTT CASSLEAGGGGGELFF
NA TRBD2 TRBJ2-3 TRBV5-4 TGTGCCAGCAGCACTAGACTAGCGGGGACTAGCACAGATACGCAGTATTTT CASSTRLAGTSTDTQYF
NA NA TRBJ2-1 TRBV24-1 TGTGCCACCAGTGACAGGGCCCCCTACAATGAGCAGTTCTTC CATSDRAPYNEQFF
NA TRBD2 TRBJ2-7 TRBV9 TGTGCCAGCAGCGTGAAGGGAGCGGGAGGGAGGGACGAGCAGTACTTC CASSVKGAGGRDEQYF
NA NA TRBJ2-7 TRBV5-5 TGTGCCAGCAGCTTTTTATCCGGATCCCAGGGTGCCGGGCAGTACTTC CASSFLSGSQGAGQYF
NA TRBD2 TRBJ2-7 TRBV7-2 TGTGCCAGCAGCCAGCGAGCGGGGGATATCTACGAGCAGTACTTC CASSQRAGDIYEQYF